This passage covers 4 T cell receptor beta chains from one sample sequenced in a study of CD4 T cells in relation to SARS-CoV-2 and coronaviruses. Assay: immunoSEQ multiplex PCR; the TCRdb copy retains only in-frame clones and omits some. This table holds 25,000 or so clones, about four fifths found once. Their target antigens are unknown. Before the COVID-19 pandemic, during about 2011-2019, CD4+ T cells were taken from unexposed donors. After about ten days of culture, CD4+ T cells were isolated. Sequences were obtained from CD4+ T cells from PBMCs, cultured in vitro. The receptors shown here come from a human donor in good health.

V and J are TRBV28 and TRBJ2-7; D is possibly TRBD1 (6 bases). From germline, CDR1 is MDHEN and CDR2 SYDVKM. The CDR3 is made up of 12 amino acids. Between the trimmed V and J ends, which lost 9 bases and 6 bases, there was a span of 15 bases. The CDR3 sequence is CARWMRTVEQYF. Here the CDR3 DNA reads TGTGCCAGGTGGATGAGGACAGTCGAGCAGTACTTC.

The chain is built from TRBV7-3 and TRBJ1-6; D might be TRBD1 (5 bases). Germline loops: CDR1 SGHTA, CDR2 FQGTGA. Trimming shortened V by 0 bases and J by 0 bases, and 12 bases separated the two germline ends. The CDR3 is 18 residues long. The CDR3: CASSLTAGTSSYNSPLHF. CDR3 coding DNA: TGTGCCAGCAGCTTAACGGCAGGGACGAGCTCCTATAATTCACCCCTCCACTTT.

This sequence joins TRBV4-1 and TRBJ2-7; a weak D match, TRBD2 (5 bases). The CDR3 has 13 amino acids. Trimming cost V 4 bases and J 5 bases, with 12 bases left between them. Looked up from germline, CDR1 is MGHRA and CDR2 is YSYEKL. The CDR3 spells CASSLEGLDEQYF. Written as DNA, the CDR3 is TGCGCCAGCAGCCTAGAGGGTCTGGACGAGCAGTACTTC.

The V and J genes are TRBV4-2 and TRBJ2-1; TRBD2 agrees at 10 bases. The CDR3 sequence is 16 residues long. V dropped 4 bases and J dropped 7; count of bases not matched to a gene: 10. Germline V gene sequence: CDR1 LGHNA, CDR2 YNFKEQ. CDR3 DNA: TGTGCCAGCAGCCGAGCCCTAGCGGGAGATTTAAATGAGCAGTTCTTC. Its protein is CASSRALAGDLNEQFF.